This T cell receptor (beta chain) was captured by sequencing in a study of T cells after yellow fever vaccination. TCRdb re-analysed the 5' RACE reads in MiXCR, keeping a single row per CDR3 protein. Of around 47,000 distinct CDR3 sequences listed, roughly 7% are singletons. Many counts were recorded for this clonotype. With 2 bases clipped from V and 3 bases from J, the junction kept 0 bases outside the gene matches. The CDR3 is 14 residues long. Germline CDR1 and CDR2: SGHTA and FQGTGA. The TCR originated in a man aged 25 to 40 who received the YFV17D yellow fever vaccine. This sequence joins TRBV7-3 and TRBJ2-7, with 11 bases lining up with TRBD2. Material: CD8+ T cells not binding an NS4B(214-222) dextramer, sorted from PBMCs, obtained 45 days after the yellow fever booster vaccination. The CDR3 sequence: CASSLLAGGYEQYF. The CDR3 coding sequence is TGTGCCAGCAGCTTACTAGCGGGAGGCTACGAGCAGTACTTC.